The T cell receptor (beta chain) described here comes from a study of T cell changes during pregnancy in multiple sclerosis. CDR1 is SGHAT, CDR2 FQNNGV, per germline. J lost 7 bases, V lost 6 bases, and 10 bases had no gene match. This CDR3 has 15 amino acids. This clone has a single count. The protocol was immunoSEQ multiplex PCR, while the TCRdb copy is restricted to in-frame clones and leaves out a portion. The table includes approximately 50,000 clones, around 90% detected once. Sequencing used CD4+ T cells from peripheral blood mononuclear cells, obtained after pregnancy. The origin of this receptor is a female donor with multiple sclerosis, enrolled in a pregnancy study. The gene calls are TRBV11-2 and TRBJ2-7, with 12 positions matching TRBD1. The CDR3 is CASRAGTGGAGEQYF. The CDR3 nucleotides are TGTGCCAGCAGAGCCGGGACAGGGGGCGCGGGGGAGCAGTACTTC.